The next 2 T cell receptor beta chains were all read from a single sample in a study of vaccination and CD4 T cells after COVID-19. Treatment here: roughly 10-day PBMC culture with coronavirus spike peptide pools or control peptides (ViraFEST assay). Sequenced with the Oncomine TCR Beta short-read assay was DNA taken from cultured CD4+ T cells. Using its own MiXCR run on the PCR reads, TCRdb lists one record per CDR3 protein. Of approximately 24,000 distinct CDR3 sequences listed, roughly 64% are singletons. Antigens of these TCRs are unknown. Sequences were obtained from CD4+ T cells from blood, cultured in vitro. These receptors all stem from a human donor who had recovered from COVID-19.

The chain has TRBV20-1 and TRBJ1-6; D unresolved. Trimming removed 2 bases from V and 10 bases from J, with 6 bases in between. CDR1 DFQATT and CDR2 SNEGSKA come from the germline V gene (reference sequence). The CDR3 runs to 11 residues. Written as DNA, the CDR3 is TGCAGTGCTAGACTGGCCTCACCCCTCCACTTT. Translating it yields CSARLASPLHF.

As for this clonotype: Germline and junction disagree at one end, which may indicate a read error. The chain is built from TRBV20-1 and TRBJ1-5; unclear D gene. The CDR3 has 14 residues. Per the germline V gene, CDR1 is DFQATT and CDR2 is SNEGSKA (reference sequence). The CDR3 bases are TGCAGTGCTAGAGATCGGGCCGCGAACCAGCCCCGGCATTTT. It codes for CSARDRAANQPRHF.